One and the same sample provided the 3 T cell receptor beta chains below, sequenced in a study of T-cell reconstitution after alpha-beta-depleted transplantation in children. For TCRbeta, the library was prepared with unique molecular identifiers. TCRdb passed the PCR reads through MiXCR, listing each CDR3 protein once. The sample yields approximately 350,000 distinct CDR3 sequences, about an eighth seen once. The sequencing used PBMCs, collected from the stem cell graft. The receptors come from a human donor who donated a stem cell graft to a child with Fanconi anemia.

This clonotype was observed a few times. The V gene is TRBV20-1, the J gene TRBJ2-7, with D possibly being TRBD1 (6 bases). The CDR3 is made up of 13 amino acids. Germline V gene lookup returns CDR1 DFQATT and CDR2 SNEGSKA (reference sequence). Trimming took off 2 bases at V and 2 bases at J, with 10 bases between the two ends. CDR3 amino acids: CSARQGNTYEQYF. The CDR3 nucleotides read TGCAGTGCTAGACAGGGGAATACCTACGAGCAGTACTTC.

The chain's CDR3 is CAVRRDYEQYF. CDR3 DNA sequence: TGTGCCGTTAGACGCGACTACGAGCAGTACTTC. The genes are TRBV6-2 or TRBV6-3 and TRBJ2-7; D gene unclear. V was pared by 11 bases and J by 3 bases, with 11 bases between. CDR1 and CDR2 from the germline V gene are MNHEY and SVGEGT. The CDR3 consists of 11 residues.

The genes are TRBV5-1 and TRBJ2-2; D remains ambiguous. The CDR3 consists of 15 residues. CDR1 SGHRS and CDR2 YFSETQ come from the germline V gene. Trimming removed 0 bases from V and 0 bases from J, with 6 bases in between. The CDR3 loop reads CASSLEGTNTGELFF. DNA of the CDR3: TGCGCCAGCAGCTTGGAAGGGACGAACACCGGGGAGCTGTTTTTT.